This TCR beta chain was captured in a study of cytomegalovirus exposure and HLA in healthy donors (dated by TCRdb to the late 2010s). Looking at the study overall: According to an earlier analysis of 550 to 700 of the donors, about 179 million T cells yielded roughly 110 million unique TCR beta sequences and more than 250 Gb of sequence data. In an earlier analysis of a few hundred of the donors, high-throughput TCR beta sequencing was used to judge whether each TCR beta V gene segment behaved as functional or pseudogenic. Five DR-DQ haplotypes were treated as single units for association and clustering because of strong linkage in the cohort. Among around 400 genotyped donors of the cohort, an average of around 220,000 unique TCR beta nucleotide sequences was sequenced per donor, of which about 18% were non-productive. Every discovery cohort repertoire had been produced on one sequencing platform. Among the roughly 410 genotyped donors, about 85% belonged to the genetic ancestry cluster associated with self-reported Caucasian donors. In the later analysis, no new phenotypic data were used to find candidate immune exposures; instead, reliance was placed on TCR beta sequences and their occurrence across donors. The study was designed to test whether signatures of past pathogen exposure could be identified by cataloging public T cell receptors. The number of donors typed differed by locus, with about 629-640 for A, B, C, DRB1 and DQB1, roughly 520 for DQA1, over 600 for DPA1, and around 430 for DPB1. A later genetic analysis took genome-wide SNP genotypes for about three fifths of the roughly 700 donors and used that subset as a discovery cohort. In a later analysis, previously published TCR beta repertoires from 666 donors were re-analyzed and high-resolution HLA genotyping was added so that TCR occurrence patterns could be studied. Donor age, sex, ethnicity and CMV serostatus were compiled alongside the repertoire data. Both class I and class II loci were covered by HLA typing, at four-digit resolution. The study profiled the T cell repertoires of 500 to 800 subjects by immunosequencing and related them to cytomegalovirus serostatus. An early release covering about 600 HLA-typed donors comprised about 320 gigabases of sequencing data and roughly 86 million unique TCR sequences. A separate validation cohort of more than 100 different subjects was used in addition to the roughly 670-subject first cohort. To predict cytomegalovirus infection status, the study combined high-throughput TCR immunosequencing, statistical association of individual TCRs with disease status, and machine learning. Study-level results and caveats: Specific HLA alleles were associated with 15,000 to 20,000 TCR beta sequences at a false discovery rate of 0.05 in a later analysis. CMV serostatus was the only immune exposure information available for the cohort. In an earlier analysis of 587 of the donors, most TCR beta V segments appeared in productive rearrangements about 87% or about 30% of the time, broadly matching IMGT annotations. Because counts were too low, some 16 rarely observed V segments, including chromosome 9 orphons, were excluded from the earlier analysis of about 500 of the donors. Assigning TCR associations to individual alleles was difficult when HLA alleles, especially DR and DQ, strongly co-occurred. It was suggested by the authors that the approach could potentially be generalized to other disease states and immunological phenotypes. Most TCR sequences were observed very rarely across donors, whereas some public TCRs were present in many individuals. Only TCR beta chains were sequenced in this cohort, and the absence of alpha or paired-chain data limited detectable features. According to a later analysis, TCR association rates differed among HLA loci, with DRB1 alleles showing the most associated TCRs and HLA-C alleles showing the fewest. Sequencing depth was assumed to be roughly uniform across donors in the presence/absence analyses, though that assumption may not hold. A later genetic analysis associated a missense DCLRE1C variant with V-gene and J-gene trimming of TCR beta chains, and an independent cohort replicated the association. A later analysis found that most CMV-associated TCR beta chains appeared HLA-restricted, with HLA associations seemingly driven largely by CMV exposure. Several of the top co-occurrence clusters appeared to be linked to parvovirus B19, influenza, CMV and Epstein-Barr virus, according to a later analysis. Linkage disequilibrium might explain the correlated functional status among segregating V segments, but an unknown experimental factor could not be excluded. Three of the identified cytomegalovirus-associated TCR beta chains were confirmed in vitro to be specific for cytomegalovirus antigens. Because the 87-base-pair reads could not distinguish some IMGT-functional V segments, including TRBV6-2 and TRBV6-3, those segments were excluded. In a later analysis, HLA-associated TCR beta chains were found to be more clonally expanded and to have lower generation probabilities than equally common non-associated chains. A group of highly shared sequence variants was considered likely to be a technical artifact of the sequencing pipeline. A total of fewer than 200 TCR beta chains were listed by the study as associated with cytomegalovirus. A further reported finding was that TCR beta sequences accurately predicted the HLA-A and HLA-B alleles for most subjects in the first cohort. HLA typing was unavailable for some donors at each locus, so association tests used only the typed subset. The classifier was reported to diagnose cytomegalovirus status with high specificity and sensitivity in both the original and validation cohorts. In a later genetic analysis, fewer N-insertions in productive TCRs were reported among donors in an Asian-associated ancestry cluster than the roughly 710-donor mean.

V is trimmed back by 4 bases and J by 4 bases, and the junction contains 3 bases that no gene match accounts for. Spanning cysteine to phenylalanine, the CDR3 consists of 14 amino acids. The entry retains the CDR3 DNA only, 42 bases that are in frame from base 1. The CDR1 and CDR2 encoded by the germline V gene are SGHTA and FQGNSA. The library relied on the immunoSEQ multiplex PCR assay. For the multiplex PCR, a mixture combining 60 forward primers for TCR Vbeta segments and 13 reverse primers for TCR Jbeta segments was used. Amplification of the CDR3 region of rearranged TCR beta genes was performed with a multiplex PCR assay on genomic DNA. On the Illumina HiSeq System, the amplified TCR beta libraries were sequenced as 87-base-pair reads. The source study handled its data this way. In a later analysis, tens of millions of unique TCR beta chains were counted across the 500 to 850 repertoires, and roughly 11 million of these chains were shared by at least two donors. To remove PCR and sequencing errors, raw reads were error-corrected and collapsed into unique sequences using a nearest-neighbor algorithm that merged closely related sequences. CDR3 sequences were aligned to IMGT reference sequences to assign V, D and J gene segments. For a sequence to be retained, at least a six-nucleotide match to both a V gene segment and a J gene segment was required. Rearrangements were classified as productive when the CDR3 lacked stop codons and remained in frame with V and J, and all other rearrangements were classified as non-productive. Following IMGT convention, CDR3 was defined as the stretch from the second conserved V-encoded cysteine up to the conserved J-encoded phenylalanine. The earlier analysis of 587 of the donors excluded any sequence lacking an unambiguous match to a single V gene segment. In an earlier analysis of 587 of the donors, a V segment was called functional when productive rearrangements were above 56.7%, and segregating when the standard deviation between donors exceeded 5%. A statistical classification framework was developed to diagnose cytomegalovirus status using the catalog of TCR beta chain sequences. In a later analysis, TCR nucleotide sequences were compared against IMGT/GENE-DB human TR gene sequences so that V and J genes could be assigned. The TCRdist pipeline was used in a later analysis to assign CDR3 sequences and most-parsimonious VDJ recombination scenarios. In a later analysis, each TCR beta chain was defined by its CDR3 amino acid sequence together with its V-gene family, and reads lacking a unique V-gene family were excluded. As a way to deal with suspected cross-contamination and a sequencing artifact, a later analysis dropped 450 to 600 nucleotide sequences that were highly shared and had low generation probability. For each public chain, a later analysis derived a clonal expansion index from normalized ranks of inferred template counts within each repertoire. In a later analysis, generation probabilities were computed using a VDJ recombination model fitted to out-of-frame rearrangements, and the results were checked against IGoR. In a later analysis, hypergeometric tests were used to score TCR-TCR, TCR-HLA and TCR-CMV co-occurrence, with a repertoire-size bias correction applied to TCR pairs. A later analysis estimated false discovery rates by permuting HLA or CMV assignments 20 times. In a later analysis, co-occurring TCRs were grouped with DBSCAN, and TCRdist sequence similarity was added when clustering was performed within HLA-allele-positive subsets. Co-occurrence clustering excluded repertoires with fewer than 30,000 or more than 120,000 public chains, plus five with anomalous nucleotide sharing. TCRdb took this table from immuneACCESS and kept in-frame rearrangements with V and J called. Such tables lack part of the clones; where checked against another copy, unresolved V genes explain under half of the gap, and the rest is unexplained. The V and J calls and clone size are taken from that table; D and trimming were inferred from the DNA. In this sample the table shows 100,000 or so clones, about 75% of which occur a single time. Roughly 9.1% of the sample goes to the ten largest clones.

The cohort comprised some 730 healthy bone marrow donors. Cohort members were all nominally healthy when sampled, although unrecorded immune exposures were likely present. The donor tested CMV seropositive and was one of the 289 seropositive cohort members. Every donor gave a peripheral blood sample, and the peripheral blood mononuclear cells from that sample were used for TCR beta sequencing. Genomic DNA extraction from the blood cell samples was performed with the Qiagen DNeasy Blood Extraction Kit. Concerning this clone itself: The antigen this receptor binds is unknown. No much larger clonotype is one base removed from it; base qualities were not supplied.

This TCR derives from a man younger than 45 in good health and CMV-seropositive. The sample was PBMCs. The rearranged segments are TRBV7-2 and TRBJ2-7, with 11 junctional bases fitting TRBD2. Here is the DNA: TGTGCCAGCAGCTCAACTAGCGGGGGTTACGAGCAGTACTTC. This encodes CASSSTSGGYEQYF.